What follows are 12 T cell receptor beta chains derived from one specimen sequenced in a study of CXCR3-negative and CXCR3-positive naive CD8 T cells. The study, taken as a whole, reports: More hydrophobic TRB CDR3s occurred in CXCR3-positive than in CXCR3-negative naive cells.

5' RACE that incorporated UMI labels was used to prepare the TRB cDNA libraries. TCRdb re-called the 5' RACE reads and gives one entry per CDR3 protein, without DNA. The sample includes 55,000 to 65,000 distinct CDR3 sequences. These receptors lack a known antigen. The sample was naive CXCR3+ CD8+ T cells from blood. Subset: CD45RO-CCR7+CD27+CD95- naive CD8+ T cells expressing CXCR3 (TNR3+). The receptors shown here come from a human donor in good health. Some clones in this sample may be carry-over from other donors' samples.

This chain uses TRBV6-5 with TRBJ2-7; TCRdb's D gene call, TRBD1, goes unchecked for lack of DNA. Germline-derived CDR1 and CDR2 are MNHEY and SVGAGI. The CDR3 is made up of 15 amino acids. The CDR3 loop reads CASSSAGTGVYEQYF.

This chain joins TRBV25-1 and TRBJ2-1; TCRdb gives TRBD1 as the D gene, but with no DNA this cannot be confirmed. This CDR3 comprises 14 residues. The germline V gene has CDR1 MGHDK and CDR2 SYGVNS. The CDR3 sequence: CASSEDREWDEQFF.

The chain combines TRBV5-1 with TRBJ2-7; TCRdb returns TRBD1, unconfirmable since there is no DNA. This CDR3 contains 16 residues. Germline CDR1 and CDR2: SGHRS and YFSETQ. The CDR3 sequence is CASSLEGTGVDYEQYF.

The J gene is TRBJ1-1, the V gene TRBV4-3; absent DNA, TCRdb's TRBD1 call cannot be checked. Germline V gene data show CDR1 as LGHNA and CDR2 as YSLEER. The CDR3 covers 16 residues. CDR3 protein: CASSQDGGGLGTEAFF.

The genes are TRBV29-1 and TRBJ2-7; the D call of TRBD1 rests on TCRdb alone, since no DNA is present to check it. The CDR3 contains 13 residues. The germline CDR1 and CDR2 sequences are SQVTM and ANQGSEA. This chain's CDR3 is CSAAGTDPYEQYF.

V is TRBV4-1 and J is TRBJ1-1; the TCRdb call, TRBD1, lacks DNA for checking. Germline-derived CDR1 and CDR2 are MGHRA and YSYEKL. The CDR3 runs 17 residues. Here the CDR3 reads CASSPTGTHNPNTEAFF.

The CDR3 protein is CASSALVEDEQFF. The V call is TRBV5-1, the J call TRBJ2-1; the D call from TCRdb, TRBD2, cannot be confirmed without DNA. The CDR3 contains 13 residues. Looked up from germline, CDR1 is SGHRS and CDR2 is YFSETQ.

This chain connects TRBV20-1 to TRBJ1-5. The CDR3 has 13 amino acids. The germline V gene has CDR1 DFQATT and CDR2 SNEGSKA (reference sequence). The CDR3 spells CSATIGLPESQHF.

The J gene is TRBJ2-5, the V gene TRBV9; absent DNA, TCRdb's TRBD1 call cannot be checked. CDR3 length: 15 amino acids. Germline CDR1 SGDLS, CDR2 YYNGEE. Here the CDR3 reads CASSVVVAPQETQYF. Full variable domain (outside the CDR3, taken from reference TRBV9 and TRBJ2-5): DSGVTQTPKHLITATGQRVTLRCSPRSGDLSVYWYQQSLDQGLQFLIQYYNGEERAKGNILERFSAQQFPDLHSELNLSSLELGDSALYFCASSVVVAPQETQYFGPGTRLLVL.

The chain is built from TRBV9 and TRBJ2-1; TCRdb outputs TRBD2, but without DNA this stays unchecked. The CDR3 is 15 amino acids. CDR1 is SGDLS and CDR2 is YYNGEE in the germline V gene. The chain's CDR3 is CASSSQWLAGGEQFF.

The V and J genes are TRBV5-1 and TRBJ2-1; with no DNA, the TCRdb D assignment of TRBD1 cannot be verified. In germline, CDR1 is SGHRS, CDR2 YFSETQ. This CDR3 is 15 amino acids long. The CDR3 protein is CASSLWGDSQNEQFF.

The rearrangement uses TRBV4-3 and TRBJ2-1; as DNA is missing, the TRBD2 call by TCRdb cannot be tested. The length of the CDR3 is 17 residues. In germline, CDR1 is LGHNA, CDR2 YSLEER. The CDR3 loop is CASSPGLAGGNYNEQFF.